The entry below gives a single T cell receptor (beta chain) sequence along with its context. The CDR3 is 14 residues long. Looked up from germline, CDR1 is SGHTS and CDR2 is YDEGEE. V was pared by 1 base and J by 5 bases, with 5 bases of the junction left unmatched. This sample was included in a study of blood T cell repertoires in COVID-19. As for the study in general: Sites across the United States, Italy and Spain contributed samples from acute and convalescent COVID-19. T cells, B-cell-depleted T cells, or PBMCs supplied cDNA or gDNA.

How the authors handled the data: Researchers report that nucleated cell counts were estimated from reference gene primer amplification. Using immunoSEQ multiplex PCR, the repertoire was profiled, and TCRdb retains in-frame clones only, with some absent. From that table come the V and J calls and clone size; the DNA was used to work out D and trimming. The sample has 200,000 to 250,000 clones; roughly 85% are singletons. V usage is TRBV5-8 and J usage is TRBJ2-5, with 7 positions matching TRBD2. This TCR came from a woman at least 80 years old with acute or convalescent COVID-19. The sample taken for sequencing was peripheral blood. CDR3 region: CASSLPGGGETQYF. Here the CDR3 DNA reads TGTGCCAGCAGCTTGCCGGGGGGAGGGGAGACCCAGTACTTC.